One and the same sample provided the 8 T cell receptor beta chains below, sequenced in a study of blood T cell repertoires in COVID-19. Profiling relied on immunoSEQ multiplex PCR, and the TCRdb table lists in-frame clones only, not all of them. The table records under 55,000 clones, roughly 80% of them present only once. The specimen sequenced was PBMCs or T cells enriched from blood (not recorded which). The receptors were sampled from a woman between 50 and 59 years old with acute COVID-19.

The chain carries TRBV6-5 and TRBJ2-7; 11 nucleotides line up with TRBD1. The germline V gene encodes CDR1 MNHEY and CDR2 SVGAGI. V lost 2 bases to trimming and J lost 4 bases; unmatched junction nucleotides: 1. CDR3 size: 14 residues. Here the CDR3 reads CASSYRDRGYEQYF. The CDR3 nucleotides are TGTGCCAGCAGTTACCGGGACAGGGGGTACGAGCAGTACTTC.

This clone was seen just once. The chain couples TRBV5-6 to TRBJ2-1, with 13 bases that match TRBD2. With 4 bases clipped from V and 13 bases from J, the junction kept 23 bases outside the gene matches. Looked up from germline, CDR1 is SGHDT and CDR2 is YYEEEE. This CDR3 region has 19 residues. The CDR3 protein is CASSARTSGGMRGSGSQFF. The CDR3 DNA reads as TGTGCCAGCAGCGCGCGGACTAGCGGGGGCATGAGAGGTTCTGGCTCCCAGTTCTTC.

The CDR3 DNA reads as TGTGCCAGCAGACGGGGGGGGTCCTATAATTCACCCCTCCACTTT. Amino acids: CASRRGGSYNSPLHF. V is TRBV27 and J is TRBJ1-6, with D possibly being TRBD1 (5 bases). Per the germline V gene, CDR1 is MNHEY and CDR2 is SMNVEV (reference sequence). The CDR3 has 15 residues. V was pared by 6 bases and J by 1 base, with 10 bases between.

The chain couples TRBV5-4 to TRBJ1-5; tentative D call: TRBD1 (5 bases). The CDR3 has 13 residues. Germline V lookup: CDR1 SGHNT, CDR2 YYREEE (reference sequence). V gave up 0 bases and J gave up 10 bases, with 11 bases separating them. The chain's CDR3 is CASSLDGGGPQHF. The CDR3 DNA follows: TGTGCCAGCAGCTTGGACGGGGGAGGACCCCAGCATTTT.

The chain couples TRBV7-3 to TRBJ1-1; D call uncertain. The germline gives CDR1 SGHTA, CDR2 FQGTGA. This CDR3 spans 13 amino acids. Between the trimmed V and J ends, which lost 1 base and 7 bases, there was a span of 10 bases. DNA of the CDR3: TGTGCCAGCAGCTTAATCCCCGGAGGTGAAGCTTTCTTT. As protein: CASSLIPGGEAFF.

The chain carries TRBV30 and TRBJ1-4, with D possibly TRBD1 on 6 matching bases. Trimming pared 3 bases from V and 5 bases from J, leaving 16 bases between. This CDR3 comprises 15 residues. CDR1 is GTSNPN and CDR2 is SVGIG in the germline V gene (reference sequence). This CDR3 is CAWRPGAGGNEKLFF. CDR3 nucleotides: TGTGCCTGGAGACCAGGGGCAGGTGGGAATGAAAAACTGTTTTTT. Based on the CDR3 plus reference TRBV30 and TRBJ1-4, the full variable domain is SQTIHQWPATLVQPVGSPLSLECTVEGTSNPNLYWYRQAAGRGLQLLFYSVGIGQISSEVPQNLSASRPQDRQFILSSKKLLLSDSGFYLCAWRPGAGGNEKLFFGSGTQLSVL.

About this clone: The junction and the germline gene differ at one end; a read error may be behind it. The chain employs TRBV2 and TRBJ2-2; 9 bases match TRBD1. Per the germline V gene, CDR1 is SNHLY and CDR2 is FYNNEI. The CDR3 sequence is 17 residues long. The CDR3 region is CASSQAVGQGNTGELFF. The CDR3, as DNA: TGTGCCAGCAGTCAAGCGGTGGGACAGGGGAACACCGGGGAGCTGTTTTTT. Using reference TRBV2 and TRBJ2-2 for the parts outside the CDR3, the full variable domain is EPEVTQTPSHQVTQMGQEVILRCVPISNHLYFYWYRQILGQKVEFLVSFYNNEISEKSEIFDDQFSVERPDGSNFTLKIRSTKLEDSAMYFCASSQAVGQGNTGELFFGEGSRLTVL.

The rearrangement uses TRBV5-1 and TRBJ2-3, with D maybe TRBD1 (6 bases). The CDR3 loop spans 17 amino acids. With 4 bases removed from V and 5 bases from J, the gap between germline ends came to 23 bases. CDR1 is SGHRS and CDR2 is YFSETQ in the germline V gene. The CDR3 here is CASSTGTTLLFGDTQYF. In DNA form, the CDR3 reads TGCGCCAGCAGCACAGGGACCACCCTCCTCTTCGGAGATACGCAGTATTTT.